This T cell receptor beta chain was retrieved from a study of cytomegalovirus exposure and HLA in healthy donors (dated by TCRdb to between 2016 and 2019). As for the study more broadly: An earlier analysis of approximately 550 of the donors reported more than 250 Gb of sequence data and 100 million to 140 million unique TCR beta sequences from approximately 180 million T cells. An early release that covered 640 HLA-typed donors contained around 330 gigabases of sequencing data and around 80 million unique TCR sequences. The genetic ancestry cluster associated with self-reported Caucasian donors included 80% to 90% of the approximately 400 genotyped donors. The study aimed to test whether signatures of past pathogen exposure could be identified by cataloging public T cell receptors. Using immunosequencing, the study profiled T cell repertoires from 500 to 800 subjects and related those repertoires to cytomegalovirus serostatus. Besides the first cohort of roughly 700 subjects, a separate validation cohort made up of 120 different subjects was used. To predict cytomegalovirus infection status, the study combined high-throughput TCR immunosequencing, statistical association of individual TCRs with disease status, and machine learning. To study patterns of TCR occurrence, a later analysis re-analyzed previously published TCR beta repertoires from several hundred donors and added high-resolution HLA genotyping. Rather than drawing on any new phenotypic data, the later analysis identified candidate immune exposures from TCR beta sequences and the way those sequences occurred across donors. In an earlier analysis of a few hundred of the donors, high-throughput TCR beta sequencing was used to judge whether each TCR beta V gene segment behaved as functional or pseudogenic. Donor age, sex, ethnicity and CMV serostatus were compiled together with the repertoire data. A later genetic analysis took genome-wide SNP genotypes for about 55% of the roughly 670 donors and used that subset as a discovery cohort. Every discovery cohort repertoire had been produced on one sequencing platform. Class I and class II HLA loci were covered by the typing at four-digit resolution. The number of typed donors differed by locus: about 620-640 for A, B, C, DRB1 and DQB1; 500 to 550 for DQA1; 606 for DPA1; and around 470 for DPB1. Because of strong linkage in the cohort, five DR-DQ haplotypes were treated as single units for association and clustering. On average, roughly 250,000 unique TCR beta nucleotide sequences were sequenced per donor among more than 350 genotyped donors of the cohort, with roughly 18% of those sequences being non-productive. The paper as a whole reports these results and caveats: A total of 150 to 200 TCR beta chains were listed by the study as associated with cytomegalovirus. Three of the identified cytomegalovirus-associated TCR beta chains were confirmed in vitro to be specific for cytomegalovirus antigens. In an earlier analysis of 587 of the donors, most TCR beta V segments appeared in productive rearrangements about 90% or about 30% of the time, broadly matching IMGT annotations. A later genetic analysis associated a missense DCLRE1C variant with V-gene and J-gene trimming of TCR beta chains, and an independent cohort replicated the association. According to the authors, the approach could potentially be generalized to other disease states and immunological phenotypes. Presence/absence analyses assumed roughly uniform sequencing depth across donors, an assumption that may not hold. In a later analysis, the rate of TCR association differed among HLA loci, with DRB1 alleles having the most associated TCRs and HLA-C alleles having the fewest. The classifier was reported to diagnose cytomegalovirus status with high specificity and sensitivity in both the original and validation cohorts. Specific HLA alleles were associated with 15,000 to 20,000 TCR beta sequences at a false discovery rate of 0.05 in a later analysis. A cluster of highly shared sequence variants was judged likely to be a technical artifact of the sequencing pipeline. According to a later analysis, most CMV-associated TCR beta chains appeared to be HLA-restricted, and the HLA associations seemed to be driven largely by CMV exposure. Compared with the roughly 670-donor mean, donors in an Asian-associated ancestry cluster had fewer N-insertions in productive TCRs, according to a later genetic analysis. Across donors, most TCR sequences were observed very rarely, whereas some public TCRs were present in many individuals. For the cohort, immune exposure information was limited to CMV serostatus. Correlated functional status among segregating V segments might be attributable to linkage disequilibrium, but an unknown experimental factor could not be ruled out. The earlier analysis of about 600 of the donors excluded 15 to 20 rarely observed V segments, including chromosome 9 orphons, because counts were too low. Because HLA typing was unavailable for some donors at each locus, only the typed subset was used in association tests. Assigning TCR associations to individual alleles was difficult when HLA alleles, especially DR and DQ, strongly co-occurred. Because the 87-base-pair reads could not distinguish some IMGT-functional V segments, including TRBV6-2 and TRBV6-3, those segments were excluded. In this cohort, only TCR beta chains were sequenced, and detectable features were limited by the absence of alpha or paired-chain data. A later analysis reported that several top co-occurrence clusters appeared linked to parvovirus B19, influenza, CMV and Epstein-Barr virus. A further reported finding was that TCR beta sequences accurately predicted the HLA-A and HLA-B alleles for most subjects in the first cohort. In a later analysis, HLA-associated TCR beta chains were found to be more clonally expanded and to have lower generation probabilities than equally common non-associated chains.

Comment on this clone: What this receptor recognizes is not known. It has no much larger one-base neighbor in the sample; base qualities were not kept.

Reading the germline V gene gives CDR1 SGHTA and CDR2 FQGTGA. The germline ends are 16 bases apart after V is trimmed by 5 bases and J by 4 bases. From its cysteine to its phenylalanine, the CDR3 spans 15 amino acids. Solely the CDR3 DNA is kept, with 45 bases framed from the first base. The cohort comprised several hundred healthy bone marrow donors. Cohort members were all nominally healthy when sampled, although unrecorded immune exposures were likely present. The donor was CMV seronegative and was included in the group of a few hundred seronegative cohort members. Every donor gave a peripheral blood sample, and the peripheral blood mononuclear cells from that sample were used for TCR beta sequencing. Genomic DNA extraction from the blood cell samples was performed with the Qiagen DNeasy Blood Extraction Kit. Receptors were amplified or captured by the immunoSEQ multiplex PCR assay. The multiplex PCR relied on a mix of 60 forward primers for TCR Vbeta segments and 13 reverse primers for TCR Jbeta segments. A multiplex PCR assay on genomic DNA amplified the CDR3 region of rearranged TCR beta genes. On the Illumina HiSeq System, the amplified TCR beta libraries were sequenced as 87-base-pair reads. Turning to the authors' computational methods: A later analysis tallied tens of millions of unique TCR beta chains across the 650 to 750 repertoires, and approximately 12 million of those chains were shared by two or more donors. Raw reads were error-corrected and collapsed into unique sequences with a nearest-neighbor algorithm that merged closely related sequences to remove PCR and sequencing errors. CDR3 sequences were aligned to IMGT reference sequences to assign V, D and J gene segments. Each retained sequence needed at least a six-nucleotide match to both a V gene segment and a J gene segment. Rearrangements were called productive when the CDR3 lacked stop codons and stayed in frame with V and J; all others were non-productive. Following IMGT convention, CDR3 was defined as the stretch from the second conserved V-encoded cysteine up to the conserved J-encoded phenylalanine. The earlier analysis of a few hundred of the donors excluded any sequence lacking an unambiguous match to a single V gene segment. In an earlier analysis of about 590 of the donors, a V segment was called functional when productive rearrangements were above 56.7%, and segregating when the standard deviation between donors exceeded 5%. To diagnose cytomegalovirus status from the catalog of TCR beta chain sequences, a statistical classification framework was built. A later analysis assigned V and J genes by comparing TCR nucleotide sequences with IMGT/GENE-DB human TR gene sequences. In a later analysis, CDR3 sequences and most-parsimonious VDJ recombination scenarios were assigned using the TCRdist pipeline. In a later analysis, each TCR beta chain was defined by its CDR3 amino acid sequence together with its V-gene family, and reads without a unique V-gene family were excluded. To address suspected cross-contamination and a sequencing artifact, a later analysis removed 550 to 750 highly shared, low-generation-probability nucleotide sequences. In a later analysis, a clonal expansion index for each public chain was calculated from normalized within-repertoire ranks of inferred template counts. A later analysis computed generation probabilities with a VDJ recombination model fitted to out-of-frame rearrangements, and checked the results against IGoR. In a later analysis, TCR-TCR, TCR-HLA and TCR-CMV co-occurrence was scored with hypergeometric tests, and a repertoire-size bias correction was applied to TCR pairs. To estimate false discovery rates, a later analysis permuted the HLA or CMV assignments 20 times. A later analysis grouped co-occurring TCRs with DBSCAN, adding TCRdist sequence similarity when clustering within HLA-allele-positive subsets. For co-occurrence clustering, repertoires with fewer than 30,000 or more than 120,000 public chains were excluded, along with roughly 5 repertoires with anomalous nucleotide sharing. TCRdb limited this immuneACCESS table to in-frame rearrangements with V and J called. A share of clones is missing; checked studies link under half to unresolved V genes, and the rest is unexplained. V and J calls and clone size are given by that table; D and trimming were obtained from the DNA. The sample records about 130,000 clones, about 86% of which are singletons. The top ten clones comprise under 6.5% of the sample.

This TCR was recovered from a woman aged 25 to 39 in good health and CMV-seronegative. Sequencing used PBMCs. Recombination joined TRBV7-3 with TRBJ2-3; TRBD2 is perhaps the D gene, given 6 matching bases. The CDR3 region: CASSPAGSGPDTQYF. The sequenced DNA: TGTGCCAGCAGCCCTGCGGGGAGTGGGCCAGATACGCAGTATTTT.